This TCR beta chain was sequenced during a study of cytomegalovirus exposure and HLA in healthy donors. The study, taken as a whole, reports: In a later analysis, HLA-associated TCR beta chains were more clonally expanded than equally common others.

This clone has only one observation. Antigen unknown. V lost 6 bases, J lost 1 base, and 13 bases lay in between. This CDR3 has 15 amino acids. Germline CDR1 is SNHLY and CDR2 is FYNNEI. PCR primers comprised 60 Vbeta and 13 Jbeta primers. Libraries were prepared by immunoSEQ multiplex PCR; TCRdb keeps only in-frame clonotypes and omits some of them. The sample consists of 140,000 to 150,000 clones, just under 70% of them appearing once. The source is a man in his sixties in good health and CMV-seronegative. The sample comprised PBMCs. The chain combines TRBV2 with TRBJ1-5; no clear D gene. This CDR3 reads CASRPSVRSNQPQHF. The CDR3 DNA reads as TGTGCCAGCAGGCCCTCCGTGAGGAGCAATCAGCCCCAGCATTTT.